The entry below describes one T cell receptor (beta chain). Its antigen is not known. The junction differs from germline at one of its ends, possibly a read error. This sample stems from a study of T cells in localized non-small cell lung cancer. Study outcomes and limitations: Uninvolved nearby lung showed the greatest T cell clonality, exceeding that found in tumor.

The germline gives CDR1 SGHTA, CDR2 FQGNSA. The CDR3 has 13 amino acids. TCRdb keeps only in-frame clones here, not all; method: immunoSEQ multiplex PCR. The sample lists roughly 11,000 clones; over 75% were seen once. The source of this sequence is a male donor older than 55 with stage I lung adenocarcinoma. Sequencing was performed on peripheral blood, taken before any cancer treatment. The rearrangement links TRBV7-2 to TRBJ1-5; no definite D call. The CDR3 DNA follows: TGTGTCAGCAGCTTAAATCACAATCAGCCCCAGCATTTT. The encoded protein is CVSSLNHNQPQHF.